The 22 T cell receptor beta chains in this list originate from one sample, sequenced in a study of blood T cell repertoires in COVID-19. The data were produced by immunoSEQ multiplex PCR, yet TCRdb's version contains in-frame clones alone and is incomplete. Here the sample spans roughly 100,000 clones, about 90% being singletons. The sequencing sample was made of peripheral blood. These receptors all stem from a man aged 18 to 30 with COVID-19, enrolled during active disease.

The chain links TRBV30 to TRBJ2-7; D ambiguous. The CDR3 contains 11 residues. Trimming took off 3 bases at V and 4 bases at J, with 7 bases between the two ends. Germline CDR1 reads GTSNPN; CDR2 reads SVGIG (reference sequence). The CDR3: CAWSARYEQYF. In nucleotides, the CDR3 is TGTGCCTGGAGCGCGAGGTACGAGCAGTACTTC.

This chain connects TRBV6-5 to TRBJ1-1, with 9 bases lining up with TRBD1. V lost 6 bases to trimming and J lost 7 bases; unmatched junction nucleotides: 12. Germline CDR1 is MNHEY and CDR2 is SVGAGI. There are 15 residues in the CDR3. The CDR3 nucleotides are TGTGCCAGCAGGACCTTAACAGGGGGCGCGAGTGAAGCTTTCTTT. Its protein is CASRTLTGGASEAFF.

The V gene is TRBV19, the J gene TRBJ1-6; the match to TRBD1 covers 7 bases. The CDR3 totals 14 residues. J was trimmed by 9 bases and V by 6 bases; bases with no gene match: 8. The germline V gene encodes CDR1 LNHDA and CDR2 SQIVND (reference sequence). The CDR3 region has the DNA TGTGCCAGTAGACCAGACAGGGTGAGTTCACCCCTCCACTTT. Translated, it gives CASRPDRVSSPLHF.

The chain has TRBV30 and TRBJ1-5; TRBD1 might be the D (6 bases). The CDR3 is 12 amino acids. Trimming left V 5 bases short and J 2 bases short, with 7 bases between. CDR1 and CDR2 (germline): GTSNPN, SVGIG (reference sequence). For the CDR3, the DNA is TGTGCCTGGGGGGGCGGCAATCAGCCCCAGCATTTT. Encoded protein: CAWGGGNQPQHF. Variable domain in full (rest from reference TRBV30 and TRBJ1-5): SQTIHQWPATLVQPVGSPLSLECTVEGTSNPNLYWYRQAAGRGLQLLFYSVGIGQISSEVPQNLSASRPQDRQFILSSKKLLLSDSGFYLCAWGGGNQPQHFGDGTRLSIL.

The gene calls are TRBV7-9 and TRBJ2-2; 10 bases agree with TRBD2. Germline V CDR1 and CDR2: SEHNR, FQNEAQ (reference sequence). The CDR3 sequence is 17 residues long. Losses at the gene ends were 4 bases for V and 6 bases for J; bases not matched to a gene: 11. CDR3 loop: CASSSMSGRALAGELFF. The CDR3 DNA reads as TGTGCCAGCAGCTCCATGAGCGGGAGGGCCCTCGCCGGGGAGCTGTTTTTT.

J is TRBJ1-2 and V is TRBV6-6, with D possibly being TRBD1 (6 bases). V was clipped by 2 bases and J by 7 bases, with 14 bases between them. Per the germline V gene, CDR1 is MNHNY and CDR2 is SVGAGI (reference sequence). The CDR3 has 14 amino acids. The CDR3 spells CASSYRTEGGGYTF. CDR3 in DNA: TGTGCCAGCAGTTACAGGACAGAGGGCGGTGGCTACACCTTC.

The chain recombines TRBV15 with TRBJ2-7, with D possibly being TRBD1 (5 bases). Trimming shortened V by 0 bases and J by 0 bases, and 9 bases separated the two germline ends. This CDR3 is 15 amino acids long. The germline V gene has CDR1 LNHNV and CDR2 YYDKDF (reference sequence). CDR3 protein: CATSRERQISYEQYF. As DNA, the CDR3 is TGTGCCACCAGCAGAGAGAGACAGATCTCCTACGAGCAGTACTTC.

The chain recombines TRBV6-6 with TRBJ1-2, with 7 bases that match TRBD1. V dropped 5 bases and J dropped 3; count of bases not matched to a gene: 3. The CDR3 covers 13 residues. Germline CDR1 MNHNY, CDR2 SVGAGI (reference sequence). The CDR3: CASSIDRDYGYTF. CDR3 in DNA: TGTGCCAGCAGTATTGACAGGGACTATGGCTACACCTTC.

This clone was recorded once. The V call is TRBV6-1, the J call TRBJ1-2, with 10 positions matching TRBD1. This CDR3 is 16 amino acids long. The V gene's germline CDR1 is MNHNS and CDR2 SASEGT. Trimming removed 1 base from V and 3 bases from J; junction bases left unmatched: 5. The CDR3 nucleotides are TGTGCCAGCAGTGAAGAAGGACAGGGGGTTTACTATGGCTACACCTTC. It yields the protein CASSEEGQGVYYGYTF.

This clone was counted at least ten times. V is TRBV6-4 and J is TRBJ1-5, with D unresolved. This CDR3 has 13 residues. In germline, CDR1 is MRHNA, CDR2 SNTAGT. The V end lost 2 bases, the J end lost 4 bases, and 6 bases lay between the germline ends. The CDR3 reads CASSDGENQPQHF. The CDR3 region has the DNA TGTGCCAGCAGTGACGGGGAGAATCAGCCCCAGCATTTT.

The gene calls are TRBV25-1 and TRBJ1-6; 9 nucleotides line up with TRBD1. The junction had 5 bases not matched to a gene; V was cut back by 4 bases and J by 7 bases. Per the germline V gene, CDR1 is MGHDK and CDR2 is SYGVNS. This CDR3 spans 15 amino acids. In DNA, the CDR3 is TGTGCCAGCAGTGGCACCGGGACAGGGAATTCACCCCTCCACTTT. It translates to CASSGTGTGNSPLHF.

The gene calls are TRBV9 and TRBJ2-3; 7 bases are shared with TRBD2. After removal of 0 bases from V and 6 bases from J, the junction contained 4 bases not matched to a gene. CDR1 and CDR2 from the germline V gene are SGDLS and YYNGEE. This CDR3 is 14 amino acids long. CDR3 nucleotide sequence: TGTGCCAGCAGCGTAGTGGGTAGCGGGGATACGCAGTATTTT. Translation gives CASSVVGSGDTQYF.

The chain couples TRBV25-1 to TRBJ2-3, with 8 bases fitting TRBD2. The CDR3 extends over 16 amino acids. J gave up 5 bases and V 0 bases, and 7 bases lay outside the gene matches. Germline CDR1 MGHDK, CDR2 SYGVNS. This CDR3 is CASSEYRGGRKDTQYF. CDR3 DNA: TGTGCCAGCAGTGAATATAGGGGCGGGAGGAAAGATACGCAGTATTTT.

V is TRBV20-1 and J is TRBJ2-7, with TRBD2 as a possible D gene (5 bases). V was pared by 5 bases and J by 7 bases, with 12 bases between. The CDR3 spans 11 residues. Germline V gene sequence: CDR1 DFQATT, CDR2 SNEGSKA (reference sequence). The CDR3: CSALDGGEQYF. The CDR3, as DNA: TGCAGTGCTTTGGACGGAGGAGAGCAGTACTTC.

The CDR3 loop is CSVETGTGGNEQFF. The CDR3 DNA sequence: TGCAGCGTTGAAACCGGGACAGGGGGCAATGAGCAGTTCTTC. The V and J genes are TRBV29-1 and TRBJ2-1; 11 bases match TRBD1. Trimming at V came to 2 bases and at J to 6 bases, leaving 3 bases not matched to a gene. The CDR3 is made up of 14 amino acids. Germline CDR1 SQVTM, CDR2 ANQGSEA.

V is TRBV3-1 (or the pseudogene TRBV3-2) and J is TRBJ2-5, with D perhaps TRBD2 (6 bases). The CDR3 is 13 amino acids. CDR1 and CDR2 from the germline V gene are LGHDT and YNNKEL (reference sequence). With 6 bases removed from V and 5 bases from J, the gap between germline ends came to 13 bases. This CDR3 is CASRGGGAETQYF. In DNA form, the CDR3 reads TGTGCCAGCAGGGGAGGAGGGGCCGAGACCCAGTACTTC.

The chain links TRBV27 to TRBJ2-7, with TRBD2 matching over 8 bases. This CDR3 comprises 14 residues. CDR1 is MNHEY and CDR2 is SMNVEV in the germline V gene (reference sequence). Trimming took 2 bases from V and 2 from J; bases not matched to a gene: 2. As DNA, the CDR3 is TGTGCCAGCAGTTTACGGGGACTAGCCTACGAGCAGTACTTC. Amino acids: CASSLRGLAYEQYF.

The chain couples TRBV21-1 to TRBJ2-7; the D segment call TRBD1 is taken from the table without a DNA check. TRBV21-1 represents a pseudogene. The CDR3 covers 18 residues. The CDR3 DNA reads TGTGCCAGCAGCAAAAGCCCCCCGAGCCAGGGTAGGTCCTACGAGCAGTACTTC. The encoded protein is CASSKSPPSQGRSYEQYF.

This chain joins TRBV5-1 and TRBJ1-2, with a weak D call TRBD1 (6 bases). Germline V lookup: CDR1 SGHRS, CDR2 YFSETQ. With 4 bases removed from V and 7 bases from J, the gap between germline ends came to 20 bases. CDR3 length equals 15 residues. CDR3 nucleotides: TGCGCCAGCAGCATTCGAGACAGAGGGGGTCGTGGCTACACCTTC. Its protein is CASSIRDRGGRGYTF.

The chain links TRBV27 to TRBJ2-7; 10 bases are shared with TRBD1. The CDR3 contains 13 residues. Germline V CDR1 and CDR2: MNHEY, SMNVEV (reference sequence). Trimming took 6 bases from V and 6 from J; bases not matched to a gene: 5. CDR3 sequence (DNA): TGTGCCAGCAGCCAGGGACAGGGGCCCGAGCAGTACTTC. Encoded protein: CASSQGQGPEQYF.

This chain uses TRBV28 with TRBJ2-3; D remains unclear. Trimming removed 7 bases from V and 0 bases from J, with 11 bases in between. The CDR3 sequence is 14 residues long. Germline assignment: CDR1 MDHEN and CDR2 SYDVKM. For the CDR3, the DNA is TGTGCCAGCACCGTAGCTACTAGCACAGATACGCAGTATTTT. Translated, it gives CASTVATSTDTQYF.

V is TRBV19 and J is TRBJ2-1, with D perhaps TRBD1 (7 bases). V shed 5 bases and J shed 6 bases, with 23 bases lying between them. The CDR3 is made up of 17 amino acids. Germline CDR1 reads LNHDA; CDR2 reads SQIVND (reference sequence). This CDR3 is CASSPRQGLLMGNEQFF. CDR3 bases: TGTGCCAGTAGTCCCCGACAGGGACTCCTCATGGGCAATGAGCAGTTCTTC.